This passage covers 23 T cell receptor beta chains from one sample sequenced in a study of blood T cell repertoires in COVID-19 (TCRdb year 2020). Receptor amplification or capture employed the immunoSEQ multiplex PCR assay. TCRdb holds this immuneACCESS table with in-frame rearrangements only. Some clones are missing; in checked studies, unresolved V genes explain under half, and the rest has no known cause. Here the sample has 200,000 to 300,000 clones; 84% occur a single time. Approximately 2% of the sample belongs to the ten largest clones. The specimen sequenced was peripheral blood. The source is a man aged 35 to 55 who had recovered from COVID-19.

The chain is built from TRBV7-2 and TRBJ1-4; 10 nucleotides agree with TRBD1. Unmatched junction bases numbered 5, after V lost 5 bases and J lost 8 bases. From germline, CDR1 is SGHTA and CDR2 FQGNSA. This CDR3 is 14 amino acids long. CDR3 in DNA: TGTGCCAGCAGCCGGGACAGGGGTGCGGAAAAACTGTTTTTT. Protein: CASSRDRGAEKLFF.

The chain uses TRBV24-1 and TRBJ2-1; D remains unclear. Germline assignment: CDR1 KGHDR and CDR2 SFDVKD. Trimming took 7 bases from V and 7 from J, leaving 13 bases between them. The CDR3 is 13 residues long. The CDR3 is CATSSGSPNEQFF. As DNA, the CDR3 is TGTGCCACCAGCTCAGGATCACCTAATGAGCAGTTCTTC.

The V call is TRBV19, the J call TRBJ1-1; 9 bases are a match to TRBD1. V was pared by 3 bases and J by 3 bases, with 5 bases of the junction left unmatched. CDR1 LNHDA and CDR2 SQIVND come from the germline V gene (reference sequence). The CDR3 runs to 15 residues. The CDR3: CASSIQTGGDTEAFF. The DNA of the CDR3 is TGTGCCAGTAGTATTCAGACAGGGGGGGACACTGAAGCTTTCTTT.

The chain joins TRBV6-2 or TRBV6-3 to TRBJ2-5, with TRBD1 identical over 12 bases. The junction had 4 bases not matched to a gene; V was cut back by 2 bases and J by 0 bases. The CDR3 consists of 17 residues. Germline CDR1 is MNHEY and CDR2 is SVGEGT. The CDR3 reads CASSYRDRGPHQETQYF. The DNA of the CDR3 is TGTGCCAGCAGTTACCGGGACAGGGGGCCGCACCAAGAGACCCAGTACTTC.

The chain employs TRBV5-4 and TRBJ2-1; no reliable D call. V shed 4 bases and J shed 10 bases, with 15 bases lying between them. This CDR3 region has 13 residues. The germline CDR1 and CDR2 sequences are SGHNT and YYREEE (reference sequence). The CDR3 DNA sequence: TGTGCCAGCAGCGACCGGATGGAGAGGGAGCAGTTCTTC. Amino acids: CASSDRMEREQFF.

The V call is TRBV7-8, the J call TRBJ1-6, with a weak D call TRBD1 (5 bases). The CDR3 has 16 residues. The V and J ends lost 5 bases and 8 bases respectively, with 19 bases between them. Germline V lookup: CDR1 SGHVS, CDR2 FQNEAQ. The DNA of the CDR3 is TGTGCCAGCAGCCCCCACCGGACGCCCAGGGATTCACCCCTCCACTTT. It encodes CASSPHRTPRDSPLHF. The complete variable domain, with remaining parts taken from reference TRBV7-8 and TRBJ1-6, reads GAGVSQSPRYKVAKRGQDVALRCDPISGHVSLFWYQQALGQGPEFLTYFQNEAQLDKSGLPSDRFFAERPEGSVSTLKIQRTQQEDSAVYLCASSPHRTPRDSPLHFGNGTRLTVT.

The rearrangement joins TRBV5-4 to TRBJ1-2; D ambiguous. CDR3 length equals 14 residues. V gave up 4 bases and J gave up 4 bases, with 14 bases separating them. Germline V lookup: CDR1 SGHNT, CDR2 YYREEE (reference sequence). The CDR3 region is CASSPREGPYGYTF. DNA of the CDR3: TGTGCCAGCAGCCCCCGCGAGGGCCCCTATGGCTACACCTTC.

The chain recombines TRBV7-7 with TRBJ2-7, with 10 bases identical to TRBD2. Germline CDR1 SSHAT, CDR2 FNYEAQ (reference sequence). The junction had 8 bases not matched to a gene; V was cut back by 5 bases and J by 4 bases. The CDR3 is made up of 15 amino acids. In DNA form, the CDR3 reads TGTGCCAGCAGCCAAGGACTAGCGGAAGAATACGAGCAGTACTTC. This codes for CASSQGLAEEYEQYF.

This clone has just one count. The chain is built from TRBV16 and TRBJ2-1; 9 nucleotides match TRBD2. Germline assignment: CDR1 KGHSY and CDR2 FQNENV. Trimming at V came to 3 bases and at J to 7 bases, leaving 10 bases not matched to a gene. CDR3 length: 16 residues. CDR3 sequence: CASSQGRLAGPNEQFF. CDR3 nucleotides: TGTGCCAGCAGCCAGGGTCGTCTAGCGGGACCAAATGAGCAGTTCTTC.

This chain joins TRBV5-1 and TRBJ2-7; D ambiguous. Germline CDR1 is SGHRS and CDR2 is YFSETQ. The length of the CDR3 is 15 residues. Trimming removed 0 bases from V and 0 bases from J, with 10 bases in between. This CDR3 reads CASSLDYSLSYEQYF. CDR3 nucleotides: TGCGCCAGCAGCTTGGATTATTCTCTCTCCTACGAGCAGTACTTC. Variable domain in full (rest from reference TRBV5-1 and TRBJ2-7): KAGVTQTPRYLIKTRGQQVTLSCSPISGHRSVSWYQQTPGQGLQFLFEYFSETQRNKGNFPGRFSGRQFSNSRSEMNVSTLELGDSALYLCASSLDYSLSYEQYFGPGTRLTVT.

This chain connects TRBV4-1 to TRBJ1-1; weak D call: TRBD1 (5 bases). CDR1 and CDR2 from the germline V gene are MGHRA and YSYEKL. The CDR3 consists of 15 residues. V lost 1 base to trimming and J lost 10 bases, with 19 bases between them. The CDR3 loop reads CASSQGGGRRGSAFF. For the CDR3, the DNA is TGCGCCAGCAGCCAAGGTGGGGGGAGGAGGGGTTCAGCTTTCTTT.

The rearrangement uses TRBV7-9 and TRBJ1-2; no reliable D call. The ends were cut back, 5 bases at V and 0 bases at J, with 10 bases in the middle. The CDR3 loop spans 14 amino acids. From germline, CDR1 is SEHNR and CDR2 FQNEAQ (reference sequence). CDR3: CASSHDGANYGYTF. CDR3 sequence (DNA): TGTGCCAGCAGCCACGACGGGGCTAACTATGGCTACACCTTC. The complete variable domain, with remaining parts taken from reference TRBV7-9 and TRBJ1-2, reads DTGVSQNPRHKITKRGQNVTFRCDPISEHNRLYWYRQTLGQGPEFLTYFQNEAQLEKSRLLSDRFSAERPKGSFSTLEIQRTEQGDSAMYLCASSHDGANYGYTFGSGTRLTVV.

The chain uses TRBV10-3 and TRBJ2-7; possible D gene TRBD2, 6 bases. Germline CDR1 is ENHRY and CDR2 is SYGVKD. V was shortened by 0 bases and J by 5 bases, with 8 bases between the two germline ends. CDR3 length equals 13 residues. CDR3 nucleotide sequence: TGTGCCATCAGTGAGTCAGGAGGGGACGAGCAGTACTTC. Protein product: CAISESGGDEQYF.

The rearrangement uses TRBV9 and TRBJ2-5, with 8 bases that match TRBD2. Germline CDR1 is SGDLS and CDR2 is YYNGEE. This CDR3 comprises 15 residues. V shed 0 bases and J 5 bases; nucleotides not matched to a gene: 6. The DNA of the CDR3 is TGTGCCAGCAGCGTAGTTGCGGGGGGCCGGGAGACCCAGTACTTC. Amino acid sequence: CASSVVAGGRETQYF. Combining the CDR3 with reference TRBV9 and TRBJ2-5 gives the whole variable domain DSGVTQTPKHLITATGQRVTLRCSPRSGDLSVYWYQQSLDQGLQFLIQYYNGEERAKGNILERFSAQQFPDLHSELNLSSLELGDSALYFCASSVVAGGRETQYFGPGTRLLVL.

In this sample, this clone turned up once. V and J are TRBV7-9 and TRBJ1-2; 10 bases align to TRBD1. The J segment lost 7 bases and the V segment lost 3 bases, leaving 8 bases of the junction unmatched. CDR1 and CDR2 from the germline V gene are SEHNR and FQNEAQ (reference sequence). CDR3 length: 15 residues. The chain's CDR3 is CASSFRDRGIGGYTF. CDR3 nucleotide sequence: TGTGCCAGCAGCTTCCGGGACAGGGGTATTGGTGGCTACACCTTC.

The gene calls are TRBV5-1 and TRBJ2-5, with 11 nucleotides matching TRBD2. Germline V gene sequence: CDR1 SGHRS, CDR2 YFSETQ. Unmatched junction bases numbered 5, after V lost 0 bases and J lost 1 base. The CDR3 totals 17 residues. This CDR3 reads CASSLGLAGTTQETQYF. The CDR3, as DNA: TGCGCCAGCAGCTTGGGACTAGCGGGGACGACCCAAGAGACCCAGTACTTC.

The gene calls are TRBV5-1 and TRBJ1-1; D is perhaps TRBD1 (6 bases). CDR1 and CDR2 (germline): SGHRS, YFSETQ. This CDR3 contains 17 residues. Trimming shortened V by 2 bases and J by 1 base, and 18 bases separated the two germline ends. CDR3 sequence reads: CASSLLGAGGRNTEAFF. CDR3 in DNA: TGCGCCAGCAGCTTACTGGGAGCTGGGGGCAGGAACACTGAAGCTTTCTTT. Full variable domain (rest looked up from reference TRBV5-1 and TRBJ1-1): KAGVTQTPRYLIKTRGQQVTLSCSPISGHRSVSWYQQTPGQGLQFLFEYFSETQRNKGNFPGRFSGRQFSNSRSEMNVSTLELGDSALYLCASSLLGAGGRNTEAFFGQGTRLTVV.

The rearrangement links TRBV5-1 to TRBJ2-7, with 8 positions matching TRBD2. Losses at the gene ends were 3 bases for V and 0 bases for J; bases not matched to a gene: 2. The CDR3 totals 14 residues. Germline CDR1 is SGHRS and CDR2 is YFSETQ. The CDR3 here is CASSSREGSYEQYF. CDR3 bases: TGCGCCAGCAGCTCACGGGAGGGCTCCTACGAGCAGTACTTC.

The chain couples TRBV4-1 to TRBJ1-2; D not resolved. V was shortened by 1 base and J by 2 bases, with 8 bases between the two germline ends. The CDR3 has 14 amino acids. The germline V gene has CDR1 MGHRA and CDR2 YSYEKL. Here the CDR3 reads CASSQVPTNYGYTF. DNA for the CDR3: TGCGCCAGCAGCCAAGTCCCTACCAACTATGGCTACACCTTC.

The chain joins TRBV30 to TRBJ1-2; no reliable D call. The CDR3 covers 11 residues. Per germline, CDR1 GTSNPN and CDR2 SVGIG (reference sequence). V was shortened by 5 bases and J by 8 bases, with 12 bases between the two germline ends. CDR3 nucleotides: TGTGCCTGGGGACCACTCCGGGGCTACACCTTC. As protein: CAWGPLRGYTF.

The chain employs TRBV10-2 and TRBJ2-5; 10 bases are a match to TRBD2. Germline loops: CDR1 WSHSY, CDR2 SAAADI. The ends lost 2 bases at V and 5 bases at J; junction bases unmatched: 5. The CDR3 totals 15 residues. DNA for the CDR3: TGCGCCAGCAGTGAGCCTAGCGGGGGTCGGGAGACCCAGTACTTC. This codes for CASSEPSGGRETQYF.

The chain combines TRBV19 with TRBJ2-7; the D gene is possibly TRBD2 (5 bases). CDR1 LNHDA and CDR2 SQIVND come from the germline V gene (reference sequence). V lost 3 bases and J 2 bases, leaving 14 bases between the germline ends. The CDR3 is made up of 15 amino acids. CDR3 loop: CASSIQNSVTYEQYF. The CDR3 nucleotides are TGTGCCAGTAGTATCCAGAATAGCGTCACCTACGAGCAGTACTTC.

The chain carries TRBV12-2 and TRBJ1-2. TRBV12-2 is shown as a pseudogene. The CDR3 runs 13 residues. As DNA, the CDR3 is TGTGCGAGTGGGGGGATTTGGGTGGGTGGCTACACCTTC. Protein: CASGGIWVGGYTF.